These T cell receptor beta chains were read from a single sample in a study of cytomegalovirus exposure and HLA in healthy donors. The table came from immunoSEQ multiplex PCR; TCRdb's copy has only in-frame clones and leaves some out. The table includes 95,000 to 120,000 clones, more than 90% detected once. Sequencing was carried out using PBMCs. Every receptor here comes from a woman aged 18-29 years in good health and CMV-seronegative. Both conserved end residues are part of each CDR3. Each record gives: D gene, clone size, J gene, V gene, CDR3 DNA, CDR3 protein. A D gene is named only where the DNA matches it firmly. Expanded clones are given a class, and other clones once, few, many or no size at all.

d_call: NA; clone_size: once; j_call: TRBJ2-5; v_call: TRBV7-9; cdr3_nt: TGTGCCAGCAGCGCAAACTCTGCGGGACTCCAAGAGACCCAGTACTTC; cdr3_aa: CASSANSAGLQETQYF
d_call: NA; clone_size: NA; j_call: TRBJ1-3; v_call: TRBV2; cdr3_nt: TGTGCCAGCAGTGAGAGACAGGCTTACTCTGGAAACACCATATATTTT; cdr3_aa: CASSERQAYSGNTIYF
d_call: NA; clone_size: NA; j_call: TRBJ1-1; v_call: TRBV27; cdr3_nt: TGTGCCAGCAGTTTATTCACAGGAAGTAGTAGGAACACTGAAGCTTTCTTT; cdr3_aa: CASSLFTGSSRNTEAFF
d_call: NA; clone_size: NA; j_call: TRBJ1-6; v_call: TRBV7-9; cdr3_nt: TGTGCCAGCCGGTCCACTAGCTCCTATAATTCACCCCTCCACTTT; cdr3_aa: CASRSTSSYNSPLHF
d_call: TRBD1; clone_size: NA; j_call: TRBJ1-3; v_call: TRBV7-9; cdr3_nt: TGTGCCAGCAGCTATCGACAGGGCTACTCTGGAAACACCATATATTTT; cdr3_aa: CASSYRQGYSGNTIYF
d_call: NA; clone_size: NA; j_call: TRBJ1-3; v_call: TRBV23-1; cdr3_nt: TGCGCCAGCAGTCAAGGCAGGGGAACAAGAAACACCATATATTTT; cdr3_aa: CASSQGRGTRNTIYF
d_call: TRBD1; clone_size: NA; j_call: TRBJ1-6; v_call: TRBV18; cdr3_nt: TGTGCCAGCTCATCCGACAGGGTAGGCTCACCCCTCCACTTT; cdr3_aa: CASSSDRVGSPLHF
d_call: TRBD1; clone_size: once; j_call: TRBJ1-2; v_call: TRBV7-9; cdr3_nt: TGTGCCAGCAGTCCTCAAGGACAGGCCAGGCTCTATGGCTACACCTTC; cdr3_aa: CASSPQGQARLYGYTF
d_call: TRBD1; clone_size: NA; j_call: TRBJ2-7; v_call: TRBV27; cdr3_nt: TGTGCCAGCAGTTTAGGCCCGGTGGCAGGGGGATCCGAGCAGTACTTC; cdr3_aa: CASSLGPVAGGSEQYF
d_call: TRBD1; clone_size: NA; j_call: TRBJ1-1; v_call: TRBV6-4; cdr3_nt: TGTGCCAGCAGTGCGAGGGGGACAGGGGAGGAATTCGACACTGAAGCTTTCTTT; cdr3_aa: CASSARGTGEEFDTEAFF
d_call: NA; clone_size: NA; j_call: TRBJ1-1; v_call: TRBV5-4; cdr3_nt: TGTGCCAGCAGCTCGGGGGGAGGGACAATGAACACTGAAGCTTTCTTT; cdr3_aa: CASSSGGGTMNTEAFF
d_call: TRBD1; clone_size: NA; j_call: TRBJ1-1; v_call: TRBV28; cdr3_nt: TGTGCCAGCAGTGGAATAAGACAGGGCGGAACTTTCTTT; cdr3_aa: CASSGIRQGGTFF
d_call: NA; clone_size: NA; j_call: TRBJ2-7; v_call: TRBV15; cdr3_nt: TGTGCCACCAGCAGGAGCGAGGGCGAGCAGTACTTC; cdr3_aa: CATSRSEGEQYF
d_call: TRBD2; clone_size: NA; j_call: TRBJ2-5; v_call: TRBV11-3; cdr3_nt: TGTGCCAGCAGCTCTGGTACTAGCGGCCAACAAGAGACCCAGTACTTC; cdr3_aa: CASSSGTSGQQETQYF
d_call: NA; clone_size: NA; j_call: TRBJ2-3; v_call: TRBV5-4; cdr3_nt: TGTGCCAGCAGCTTGACGGGGACAGATACGCAGTATTTT; cdr3_aa: CASSLTGTDTQYF
d_call: TRBD1; clone_size: NA; j_call: TRBJ2-3; v_call: TRBV30; cdr3_nt: TGTGCCTGTGGACAGGTCACAGATACGCAGTATTTT; cdr3_aa: CACGQVTDTQYF
d_call: NA; clone_size: NA; j_call: TRBJ2-5; v_call: TRBV5-1; cdr3_nt: TGCGCCAGCAGCTTGGACGGTTTAGAGGAGACCCAGTACTTC; cdr3_aa: CASSLDGLEETQYF
d_call: NA; clone_size: NA; j_call: TRBJ2-1; v_call: TRBV7-9; cdr3_nt: TGTGCCAGCAGCCCGAACGGGTGGAATGAGCAGTTCTTC; cdr3_aa: CASSPNGWNEQFF
d_call: NA; clone_size: once; j_call: TRBJ1-5; v_call: TRBV7-2; cdr3_nt: TGTGCCAGCAGCCCGCGGGGGGGGCCTAGCAATCAGCCCCAGCATTTT; cdr3_aa: CASSPRGGPSNQPQHF
d_call: TRBD2; clone_size: NA; j_call: TRBJ2-2; v_call: TRBV19; cdr3_nt: TGTGCCAGCCGGATAATAGCGGGAGGACCCGGGGAGCTGTTTTTT; cdr3_aa: CASRIIAGGPGELFF
d_call: TRBD2; clone_size: NA; j_call: TRBJ2-6; v_call: TRBV5-1; cdr3_nt: TGCGCCAGCAGCTTAGAGGCTAGCGGGGTATCGCTCTGGTCTGGGGCCAACGTCCTGACTTTC; cdr3_aa: CASSLEASGVSLWSGANVLTF
d_call: TRBD2; clone_size: NA; j_call: TRBJ2-1; v_call: TRBV19; cdr3_nt: TGTGCCAGTAGTCCCGGGGCTAGCGGGGGGGCGGTTTACAATGAGCAGTTCTTC; cdr3_aa: CASSPGASGGAVYNEQFF
d_call: TRBD2; clone_size: NA; j_call: TRBJ2-3; v_call: TRBV2; cdr3_nt: TGTGCCAGCAGTGGACTAGCGGGGGGGCGGGGCACAGATACGCAGTATTTT; cdr3_aa: CASSGLAGGRGTDTQYF
d_call: TRBD1; clone_size: NA; j_call: TRBJ1-3; v_call: TRBV18; cdr3_nt: TGTGCCAGCTCACCAAGGGACAGAGACTCTGGAAACACCATATATTTT; cdr3_aa: CASSPRDRDSGNTIYF
d_call: NA; clone_size: NA; j_call: TRBJ2-2; v_call: TRBV7-9; cdr3_nt: TGTGCCAGCAGGCAATACAGGGTGGCGGACACCGGGGAGCTGTTTTTT; cdr3_aa: CASRQYRVADTGELFF